This TCR beta chain was captured in a study of control samples from healthy donors and cancer patients. V lost 1 base and J lost 6, with 6 bases in between. Germline-derived CDR1 and CDR2 are SGHDN and FVKESK. The CDR3 loop spans 12 amino acids. TCRdb's copy holds only in-frame clones and misses some; the assay was immunoSEQ multiplex PCR. The sample includes 150,000 to 200,000 clones, around 88% seen only once; the top ten take around 5.1%. This clone was detected a few times. Material for sequencing was blood. The clonotype was recovered from a woman in her twenties or thirties in good health. The chain employs TRBV14 and TRBJ1-2; unclear D gene. As DNA, the CDR3 is TGTGCCAGCAGCCAAGTCGACCATGGCTACACCTTC. Translation gives CASSQVDHGYTF.